This T cell receptor (beta chain) was sequenced in a study of blood T cells in healthy people across ages. Study-wide points: Any conclusive comparison of naive versus antigen-experienced cells was prevented by using unsorted PBMCs. Per million T cells, TCR beta diversity dropped roughly linearly as age increased.

With respect to this clonotype: Its antigen remains unidentified.

Germline CDR1 is SGHRS and CDR2 is YFSETQ. This CDR3 is built from 17 residues. V lost 4 bases and J lost 5; bases outside the gene matches: 9. Samples had at least 7 million PBMCs isolated from them. Then a second PCR, running about 6 to 12 cycles, was carried out with a sample-barcoded 5' primer and a J-beta primer mix. Individual samples furnished no less than 2.5 million CDR3-containing paired-end reads apiece. TCRdb fed the 5' RACE reads into MiXCR, producing one record per CDR3 protein. The sample lists hundreds of thousands of distinct CDR3 sequences, approximately 52% occurring once. This clonotype was obtained from a woman older than 75 in good health. The chain joins TRBV5-1 to TRBJ2-1; 13 bases line up with TRBD2. What was sequenced was blood. The CDR3 sequence: CASSATSGRAYNNEQFF. The CDR3 DNA sequence: TGCGCCAGCAGCGCCACTAGCGGGAGGGCCTATAACAATGAGCAGTTCTTC.